This T cell receptor beta chain was retrieved from a study of T-cell reconstitution after alpha-beta-depleted transplantation in children. The TCRbeta library was prepared with unique molecular identifiers. TCRdb ran MiXCR on the PCR reads and lists one entry per CDR3 protein. The table lists around 370,000 distinct CDR3 sequences, around 10% of them singletons, with around 2.3% in the top ten. Germline values: CDR1 MNHEY, CDR2 SMNVEV (reference sequence). The ends were cut back, 2 bases at V and 4 bases at J, with 10 bases in the middle. The CDR3 has 14 residues. The rearrangement joins TRBV27 to TRBJ2-3, with D perhaps TRBD2 (5 bases). The sample in question was PBMCs from the stem cell graft donor, obtained from the stem cell graft. The clonotype was recovered from a human donor who donated a stem cell graft to a child with acute lymphoblastic leukemia. CDR3 protein: CASSLRKRSDTQYF. Here the CDR3 DNA reads TGTGCCAGCAGTTTAAGGAAGCGGTCAGATACGCAGTATTTT.